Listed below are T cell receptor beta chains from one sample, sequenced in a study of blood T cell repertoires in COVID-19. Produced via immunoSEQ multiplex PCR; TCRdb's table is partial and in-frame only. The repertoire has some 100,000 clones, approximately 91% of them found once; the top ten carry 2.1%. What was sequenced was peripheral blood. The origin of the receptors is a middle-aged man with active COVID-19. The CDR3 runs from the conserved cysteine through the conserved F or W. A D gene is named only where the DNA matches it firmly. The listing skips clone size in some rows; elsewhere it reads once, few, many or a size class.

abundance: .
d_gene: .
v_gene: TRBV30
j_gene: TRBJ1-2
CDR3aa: CAWSVSGGYGYTF
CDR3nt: TGTGCCTGGAGTGTTTCGGGGGGCTATGGCTACACCTTC

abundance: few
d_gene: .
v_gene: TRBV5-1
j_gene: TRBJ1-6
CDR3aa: CASRPTAGSSYNSPLHF
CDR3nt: TGCGCCAGCAGGCCGACGGCGGGGAGCTCCTATAATTCACCCCTCCACTTT

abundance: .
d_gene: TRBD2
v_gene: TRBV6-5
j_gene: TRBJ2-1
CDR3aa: CASSLGTSGSNEQFF
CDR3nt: TGTGCCAGCAGTTTGGGGACTAGCGGGAGCAATGAGCAGTTCTTC

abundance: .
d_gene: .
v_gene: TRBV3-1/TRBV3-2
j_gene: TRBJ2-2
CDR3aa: CASSGGAGALNTGELFF
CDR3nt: TGTGCCAGCAGCGGCGGGGCGGGGGCCCTTAACACCGGGGAGCTGTTTTTT

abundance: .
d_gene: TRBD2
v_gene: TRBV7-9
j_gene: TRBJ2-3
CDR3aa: CASSRTSGVSTDTQYF
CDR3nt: TGTGCCAGCAGCCGTACTAGCGGGGTTAGCACAGATACGCAGTATTTT

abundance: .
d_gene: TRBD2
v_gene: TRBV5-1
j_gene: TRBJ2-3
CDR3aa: CASSPGLAGGLVWTDTQYF
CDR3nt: TGCGCCAGCAGCCCGGGACTAGCGGGGGGGCTTGTGTGGACAGATACGCAGTATTTT

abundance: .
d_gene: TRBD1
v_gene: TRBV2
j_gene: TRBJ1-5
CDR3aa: CASSTGTGGLFGNQPQHF
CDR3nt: TGTGCCAGCAGTACCGGGACAGGGGGCTTGTTTGGCAATCAGCCCCAGCATTTT

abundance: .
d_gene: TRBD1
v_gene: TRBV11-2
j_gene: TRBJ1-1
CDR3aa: CASSLVGQTEAFF
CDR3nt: TGTGCCAGCAGCTTAGTGGGACAGACTGAAGCTTTCTTT

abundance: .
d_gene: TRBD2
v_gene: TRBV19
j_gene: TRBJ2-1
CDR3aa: CASSFAGGPWNEQFF
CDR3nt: TGTGCCAGTAGTTTCGCGGGGGGGCCTTGGAATGAGCAGTTCTTC

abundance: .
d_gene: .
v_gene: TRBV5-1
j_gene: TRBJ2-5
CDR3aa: CASSLRAGRQETQYF
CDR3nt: TGCGCCAGCAGCTTGAGAGCGGGTAGGCAAGAGACCCAGTACTTC

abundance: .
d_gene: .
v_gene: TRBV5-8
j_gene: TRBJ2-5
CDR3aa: CASSATLGETQYF
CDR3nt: TGTGCCAGCAGCGCAACACTAGGAGAGACCCAGTACTTC

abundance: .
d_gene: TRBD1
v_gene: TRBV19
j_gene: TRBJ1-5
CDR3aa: CASSPPTGSTSNQPQHF
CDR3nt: TGTGCCAGTAGTCCACCGACAGGGAGTACAAGCAATCAGCCCCAGCATTTT

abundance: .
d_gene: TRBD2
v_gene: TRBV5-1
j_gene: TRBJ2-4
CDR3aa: CASSLVPGTSGSTTAKNIQYF
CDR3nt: TGCGCCAGCAGCTTGGTTCCCGGGACTAGCGGGAGTACCACGGCCAAAAACATTCAGTACTTC

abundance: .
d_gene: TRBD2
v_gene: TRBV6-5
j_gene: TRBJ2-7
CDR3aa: CASSGGAGAKTGQYF
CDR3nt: TGTGCCAGCAGCGGGGGAGCGGGGGCCAAGACGGGGCAGTACTTC

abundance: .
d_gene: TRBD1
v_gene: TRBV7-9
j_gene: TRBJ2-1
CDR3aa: CASSSRRDRGEYNEQFF
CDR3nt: TGTGCCAGCAGCTCTCGCCGGGACAGGGGCGAATACAATGAGCAGTTCTTC

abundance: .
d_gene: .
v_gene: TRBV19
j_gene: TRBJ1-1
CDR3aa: CASSIRHTGSTEAFF
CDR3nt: TGTGCCAGTAGTATTCGTCATACAGGGAGCACTGAAGCTTTCTTT

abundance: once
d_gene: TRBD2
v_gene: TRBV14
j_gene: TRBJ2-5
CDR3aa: CASSHSGRAQETQYF
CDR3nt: TGTGCCAGCAGCCATAGCGGGAGGGCTCAAGAGACCCAGTACTTC

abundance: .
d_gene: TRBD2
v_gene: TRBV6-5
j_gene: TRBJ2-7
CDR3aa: CASGRGGSYEQYF
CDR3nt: TGTGCCAGCGGTCGGGGGGGTTCCTACGAGCAGTACTTC

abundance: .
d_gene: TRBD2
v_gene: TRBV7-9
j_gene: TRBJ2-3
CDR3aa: CASSLISGRAGTDTQYF
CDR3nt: TGTGCCAGCAGCTTAATTAGCGGGAGGGCCGGAACAGATACGCAGTATTTT

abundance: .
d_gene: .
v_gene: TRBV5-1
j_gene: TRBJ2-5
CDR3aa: CASSLEGPREETQYF
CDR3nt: TGCGCCAGCAGCTTGGAGGGCCCCAGGGAAGAGACCCAGTACTTC

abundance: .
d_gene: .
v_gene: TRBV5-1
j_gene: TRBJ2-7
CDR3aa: CASTRGYEQYF
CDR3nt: TGCGCCAGCACACGGGGCTACGAGCAGTACTTC

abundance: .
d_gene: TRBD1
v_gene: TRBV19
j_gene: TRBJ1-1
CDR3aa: CASSHVLGQGIMTEAFF
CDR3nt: TGTGCCAGTAGCCACGTCCTAGGACAGGGGATTATGACTGAAGCTTTCTTT

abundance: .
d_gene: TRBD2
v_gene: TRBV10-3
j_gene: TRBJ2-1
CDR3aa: CAISEQLAGGLSSDEQFF
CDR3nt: TGTGCCATCAGTGAACAACTAGCGGGGGGGCTTTCAAGCGATGAGCAGTTCTTC

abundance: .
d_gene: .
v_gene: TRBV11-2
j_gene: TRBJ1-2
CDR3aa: CASSFSGAVTNYGYTF
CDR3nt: TGTGCCAGCAGCTTCTCAGGGGCTGTGACTAACTATGGCTACACCTTC

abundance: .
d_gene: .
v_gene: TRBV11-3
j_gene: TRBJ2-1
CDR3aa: CASSRRGSNEQFF
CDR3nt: TGTGCCAGCAGCCGGCGGGGTTCCAATGAGCAGTTCTTC

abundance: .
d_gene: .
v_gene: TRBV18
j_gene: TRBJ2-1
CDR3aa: CASSPGAGSYNEQFF
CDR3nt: TGTGCCAGCTCACCAGGGGCAGGCTCCTACAATGAGCAGTTCTTC

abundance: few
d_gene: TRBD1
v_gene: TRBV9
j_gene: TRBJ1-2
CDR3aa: CASSVDRGYGYTF
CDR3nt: TGTGCCAGCAGCGTAGACAGGGGTTATGGCTACACCTTC

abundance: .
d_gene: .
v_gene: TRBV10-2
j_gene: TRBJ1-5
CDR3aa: CASSGGGSNQPQHF
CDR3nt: TGCGCCAGCAGTGGAGGGGGAAGCAATCAGCCCCAGCATTTT

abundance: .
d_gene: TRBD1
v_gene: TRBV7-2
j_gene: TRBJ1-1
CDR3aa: CASSFWDRPEAFF
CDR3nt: TGTGCCAGCAGCTTTTGGGACAGACCTGAAGCTTTCTTT

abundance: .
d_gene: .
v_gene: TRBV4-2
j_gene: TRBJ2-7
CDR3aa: CASSQDRQSYEQYF
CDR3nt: TGTGCCAGCAGCCAAGATCGACAGTCCTACGAGCAGTACTTC

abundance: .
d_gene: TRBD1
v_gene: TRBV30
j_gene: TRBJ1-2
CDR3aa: CAWGRAAMGTGEKYGYTF
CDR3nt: TGTGCCTGGGGCCGTGCGGCAATGGGGACAGGAGAAAAGTATGGCTACACCTTC

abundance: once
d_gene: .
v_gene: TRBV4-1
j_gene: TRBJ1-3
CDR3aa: CASSQGVTFSGNTIYF
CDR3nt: TGCGCCAGCAGCCAAGGCGTCACCTTCTCTGGAAACACCATATATTTT

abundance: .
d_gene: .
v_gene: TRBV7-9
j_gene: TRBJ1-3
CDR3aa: CASSLYQPGGNTIYF
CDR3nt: TGTGCCAGCAGCTTATATCAACCGGGAGGAAACACCATATATTTT

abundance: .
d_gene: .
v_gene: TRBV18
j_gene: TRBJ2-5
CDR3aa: CASSEKETQYF
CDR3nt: TGTGCCAGCTCAGAGAAAGAGACCCAGTACTTC

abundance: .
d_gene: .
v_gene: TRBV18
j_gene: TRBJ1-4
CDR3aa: CASSPSQGRRSEKLFF
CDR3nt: TGTGCCAGCTCACCATCACAGGGCCGGCGAAGCGAAAAACTGTTTTTT

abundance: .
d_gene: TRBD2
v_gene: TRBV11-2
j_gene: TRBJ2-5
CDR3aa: CASSVGVGLAQETQYF
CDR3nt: TGTGCCAGCAGCGTAGGTGTAGGACTAGCTCAAGAGACCCAGTACTTC

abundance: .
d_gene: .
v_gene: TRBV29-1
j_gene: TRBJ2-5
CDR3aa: CSVSKGLQETQYF
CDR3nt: TGCAGCGTCTCAAAGGGGCTCCAAGAGACCCAGTACTTC

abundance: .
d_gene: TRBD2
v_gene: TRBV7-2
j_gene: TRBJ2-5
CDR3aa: CASSPGGGRFQETQYF
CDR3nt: TGTGCCAGCAGCCCAGGTGGCGGGAGGTTCCAAGAGACCCAGTACTTC

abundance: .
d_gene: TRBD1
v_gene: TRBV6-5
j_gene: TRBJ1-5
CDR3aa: CASRRQGGNQPQHF
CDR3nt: TGTGCCAGCAGGCGACAGGGGGGCAATCAGCCCCAGCATTTT

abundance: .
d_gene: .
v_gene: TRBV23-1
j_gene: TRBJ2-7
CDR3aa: CASSQIGVSTYEQYF
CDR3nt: TGCGCCAGCAGTCAAATCGGGGTAAGCACCTACGAGCAGTACTTC

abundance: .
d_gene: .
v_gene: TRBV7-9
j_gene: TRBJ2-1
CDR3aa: CASSFAGNEQFF
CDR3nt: TGTGCCAGCAGCTTTGCGGGGAATGAGCAGTTCTTC

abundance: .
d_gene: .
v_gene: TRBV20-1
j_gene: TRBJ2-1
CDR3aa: CSASLRSEQFF
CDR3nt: TGCAGTGCTAGCCTGAGGAGTGAGCAGTTCTTC

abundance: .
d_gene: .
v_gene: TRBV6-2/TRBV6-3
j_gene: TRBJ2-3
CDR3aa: CASSALPDSLVTDTQYF
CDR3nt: TGTGCCAGCAGTGCGTTACCGGACTCTTTGGTCACAGATACGCAGTATTTT

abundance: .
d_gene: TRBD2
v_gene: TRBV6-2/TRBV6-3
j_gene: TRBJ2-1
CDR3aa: CASSYSKAGLYNEQFF
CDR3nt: TGTGCCAGCAGTTACTCTAAAGCGGGACTCTACAATGAGCAGTTCTTC

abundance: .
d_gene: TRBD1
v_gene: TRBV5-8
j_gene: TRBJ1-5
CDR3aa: CASSSRTGGVSNQPQHF
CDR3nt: TGTGCCAGCAGCTCCCGGACAGGGGGAGTTAGCAATCAGCCCCAGCATTTT

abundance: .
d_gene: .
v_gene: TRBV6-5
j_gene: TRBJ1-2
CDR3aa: CASSYSGSGTNYGYTF
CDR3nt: TGTGCCAGCAGTTACTCGGGGTCCGGGACTAACTATGGCTACACCTTC

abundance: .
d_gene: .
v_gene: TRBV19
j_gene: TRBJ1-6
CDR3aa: CASSSQGSMAQNNSPLHF
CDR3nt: TGTGCCAGTAGTTCCCAGGGGTCAATGGCCCAGAATAATTCACCCCTCCACTTT

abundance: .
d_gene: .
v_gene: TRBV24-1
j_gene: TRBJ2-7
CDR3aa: CADGLYREYEQYF
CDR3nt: TGTGCCGACGGATTATACAGGGAGTACGAGCAGTACTTC

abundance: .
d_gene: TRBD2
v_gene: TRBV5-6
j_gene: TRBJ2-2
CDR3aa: CASSFPGGPRGELFF
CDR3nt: TGTGCCAGCAGCTTTCCGGGAGGGCCCAGGGGGGAGCTGTTTTTT